This T cell receptor beta chain stems from a study of blood T cell repertoires in COVID-19. About the study: Donors in the United States, Italy and Spain gave samples during acute or convalescent COVID-19.

Authors' methods: Estimated nucleated cell counts came from reference gene primer amplification. Only in-frame clones appear in the TCRdb table, and some are missing; sequencing was by immunoSEQ multiplex PCR. That table is the source of V, J and clone size, and D and trimming were worked out from the DNA. Among under 400,000 clones listed, 88% were seen once. Individuals in the exposed group had encountered a COVID-19 case within 2 weeks preceding study entry. Sequences were obtained from PBMCs or T cells enriched from blood (not recorded which). This clonotype was obtained from a woman in her 30s who had been exposed to COVID-19.

DNA of the CDR3: TGTGCCAGCAGAACCCCAGGGAACACTGAAGCTTTCTTT. It translates to CASRTPGNTEAFF. The rearrangement uses TRBV5-4 and TRBJ1-1, with unresolved D. The ends were cut back, 5 bases at V and 1 base at J, with 9 bases in the middle. The germline CDR1 and CDR2 sequences are SGHNT and YYREEE (reference sequence). This CDR3 spans 13 amino acids.